A selection of T cell receptor beta chains follows, all from one sample in a study of OX40 agonist ivuxolimab in advanced cancers. Assay: immunoSEQ multiplex PCR; the TCRdb copy retains only in-frame clones and omits some. The repertoire has nearly 65,000 clones, about 90% of them found once; the top ten carry 4% to 5%. The starting material was CD4+ or CD8+ T cells sorted from blood, obtained in a trial of the OX40 agonist ivuxolimab. The receptors come from an adult with an advanced solid tumor such as melanoma, head and neck, liver or kidney cancer. The CDR3 runs from the conserved cysteine through the conserved F or W. Each record gives: J gene, V gene, CDR3 protein.

TRBJ1-1	TRBV5-1	CASSLSNQGMNTEAFF
TRBJ2-1	TRBV10-3	CAISESQTSGADNEQFF
TRBJ2-5	TRBV4-1	CASSQGNGGLYQETQYF
TRBJ2-1	TRBV4-1	CASSPGTSKGDEQFF
TRBJ2-7	TRBV4-3	CASSQRLDRDEQYF
TRBJ2-3	TRBV27	CASSLIGLGSTDTQYF
TRBJ2-6	TRBV9	CASSGSYSGANVLTF
TRBJ2-1	TRBV7-9	CASSDPLGRMRDEQFF
TRBJ2-1	TRBV9	CASSVDGNEQFF
TRBJ2-7	TRBV7-8	CASSFGTAVTREQYF
TRBJ2-6	TRBV27	CASSFGRAASSIPGANVLTF
TRBJ2-7	TRBV27	CASGGREWTYEQYF
TRBJ2-1	TRBV21-1	CASSQTSGSNEQFF
TRBJ2-1	TRBV19	CASSIRLTGSYNEQFF
TRBJ2-7	TRBV5-4	CASSSSYEQYF
TRBJ2-7	TRBV19	CASSTSTGGGEQYF
TRBJ1-1	TRBV27	CASSATGVGNTEAFF
TRBJ2-7	TRBV20-1	CSALNVEQYF
TRBJ2-7	TRBV9	CASSVEARPNEQYF
TRBJ1-2	TRBV15	CATSSLTGVEGYTF
TRBJ2-3	TRBV28	CASSALRVADTQYF
TRBJ2-1	TRBV27	CASSGGWNEQFF
TRBJ1-3	TRBV10-2	CASNAGRGLGNTIYF
TRBJ2-7	TRBV27	CATSDRGLSYEQYF
TRBJ1-5	TRBV19	CASTPTGTFEPQHF
TRBJ1-6	TRBV12-2	CASRQQGLESPLHF
TRBJ2-1	TRBV4-3	CASSQGTGVYNEQFF
TRBJ2-2	TRBV7-3	CASSPKPIAVNTGELFF
TRBJ2-1	TRBV7-9	CASSTQGRPYNEQFF
TRBJ2-5	TRBV7-6	CASSLEEVALDGTQYF
TRBJ1-3	TRBV9	CASILVPPQDIHNTIYF
TRBJ1-1	TRBV27	CASSLNPALAEAFF
TRBJ2-7	TRBV29-1	CSVEWAGGAWEQYF